The 16 T cell receptor beta chains listed next were all sequenced from one sample in a study of PD-1 blockade in classical Hodgkin lymphoma. Profiled with immunoSEQ multiplex PCR; TCRdb holds only in-frame clones, not every one. The sample records some 95,000 clones, 90% being singletons. This sample's time point: cycle 4 day 1 (C4D1), after less than 7 weeks of nivolumab. Each patient's relapse followed autologous stem cell transplantation, and brentuximab vedotin exposure varied. The sequencing here drew on peripheral blood mononuclear cells (PBMCs), taken before the fourth cycle of nivolumab. The source of these receptors is a human donor with classical Hodgkin lymphoma.

The chain uses TRBV7-2 and TRBJ2-7, with 7 bases aligning to TRBD1. V dropped 2 bases and J dropped 3; count of bases not matched to a gene: 10. This CDR3 region has 16 residues. CDR1 is SGHTA and CDR2 is FQGNSA in the germline V gene. CDR3 residues: CASSLPPGTASYEQYF. CDR3 DNA sequence: TGTGCCAGCAGCTTACCCCCAGGGACAGCCAGCTACGAGCAGTACTTC.

The V and J genes are TRBV27 and TRBJ1-1; tentative D call: TRBD1 (5 bases). This CDR3 is built from 13 residues. With 4 bases removed from V and 8 bases from J, the gap between germline ends came to 14 bases. Germline CDR1 reads MNHEY; CDR2 reads SMNVEV (reference sequence). The CDR3 sequence: CASSYWGEAEAFF. The CDR3 DNA sequence: TGTGCCAGCAGTTATTGGGGGGAGGCGGAAGCTTTCTTT.

In this sample, this clone turned up a few times. This chain uses TRBV18 with TRBJ1-1; possible D gene TRBD1, 6 bases. The germline CDR1 and CDR2 sequences are KGHSH and LQKENI. The CDR3 length is 13 residues. Trimming took off 8 bases at V and 1 base at J, with 11 bases between the two ends. This CDR3 reads CASGGGRNTEAFF. The CDR3 coding sequence is TGTGCCAGCGGCGGGGGCCGGAACACTGAAGCTTTCTTT.

The rearrangement links TRBV27 to TRBJ1-5; no reliable D call. V was pared by 4 bases and J by 0 bases, with 13 bases between. The CDR3 runs 16 residues. CDR1 MNHEY and CDR2 SMNVEV come from the germline V gene (reference sequence). CDR3 bases: TGTGCCAGCAGTTCGGAGGGAGGTCATAGCAATCAGCCCCAGCATTTT. Translating it yields CASSSEGGHSNQPQHF.

The gene calls are TRBV27 and TRBJ2-7, with 15 bases that match TRBD2. Trimming at V came to 5 bases and at J to 3 bases, leaving 8 bases not matched to a gene. Germline values: CDR1 MNHEY, CDR2 SMNVEV (reference sequence). This CDR3 has 17 residues. CDR3 DNA: TGTGCCAGCAGTCTAGGGACTAGCGGGGGGTCCGGCTACGAGCAGTACTTC. Translation gives CASSLGTSGGSGYEQYF.

This clone was seen only once. The chain recombines TRBV2 with TRBJ1-4; D gene unclear. CDR1 is SNHLY, CDR2 FYNNEI, per germline. The CDR3 contains 13 residues. V gave up 5 bases and J gave up 7 bases, with 11 bases separating them. Written as DNA, the CDR3 is TGTGCCAGCAGTCGCAGTGTAGGTGAAAAACTGTTTTTT. Its translation: CASSRSVGEKLFF.

Here the CDR3 reads CASKGSWLTEQYF. The DNA of the CDR3 is TGTGCCAGCAAAGGCAGTTGGCTCACGGAGCAGTACTTC. V and J are TRBV2 and TRBJ2-7; D gene uncertain. The V end lost 7 bases, the J end lost 7 bases, and 17 bases lay between the germline ends. The CDR3 has 13 amino acids. From germline, CDR1 is SNHLY and CDR2 FYNNEI.

V is TRBV30 and J is TRBJ2-7; 11 nucleotides line up with TRBD2. V was clipped by 3 bases and J by 3 bases; unmatched bases: 4. The CDR3 runs to 14 residues. Per germline, CDR1 GTSNPN and CDR2 SVGIG (reference sequence). DNA for the CDR3: TGTGCCTGGAGAAGGGGACTAGCGGACTACGAGCAGTACTTC. This gives the protein CAWRRGLADYEQYF.

The V gene is TRBV5-6, the J gene TRBJ2-1; D tentatively reads TRBD1 or TRBD2 (5 bases each). Trimming stripped 4 bases from V and 9 bases from J, with 20 bases between. The CDR3 length is 15 residues. The V gene's germline CDR1 is SGHDT and CDR2 YYEEEE. The CDR3 sequence: CASSVRRGVGREQFF. CDR3 coding DNA: TGTGCCAGCAGCGTACGCCGGGGCGTCGGGCGTGAGCAGTTCTTC.

The J gene is TRBJ1-2, the V gene TRBV11-2, with D possibly being TRBD1 (6 bases). The V gene's germline CDR1 is SGHAT and CDR2 FQNNGV. With 1 base removed from V and 7 bases from J, the gap between germline ends came to 10 bases. This CDR3 is built from 13 residues. The CDR3 DNA is TGTGCCAGCAGCTTAGTAGGCAGGGGTGGCTACACCTTC. This encodes CASSLVGRGGYTF.

The V and J genes are TRBV9 and TRBJ2-3, with a weak D call TRBD2 (6 bases). Germline CDR1 and CDR2: SGDLS and YYNGEE. V gave up 4 bases and J gave up 6 bases, with 24 bases separating them. The CDR3 length is 17 residues. CDR3 loop: CASSHSRRDPSVDTQYF. For the CDR3, the DNA is TGTGCCAGCAGCCATTCGAGGAGGGACCCCTCCGTGGATACGCAGTATTTT.

V and J are TRBV19 and TRBJ1-5; D call uncertain. Germline CDR1 reads LNHDA; CDR2 reads SQIVND (reference sequence). V gave up 5 bases and J gave up 1 base, with 21 bases separating them. The CDR3 spans 18 residues. The CDR3 DNA reads TGTGCCAGTAGTGACTGGTGGGGAACGTTTGGGAGCAATCAGCCCCAGCATTTT. It encodes CASSDWWGTFGSNQPQHF.

The chain uses TRBV7-3 and TRBJ2-7; 10 positions match TRBD1. This CDR3 has 14 residues. CDR1 and CDR2 from the germline V gene are SGHTA and FQGTGA. V lost 5 bases, J lost 4 bases, and 5 bases stayed unmatched. The CDR3 DNA is TGTGCCAGCAGCGCGGGACAGGGGAAATACGAGCAGTACTTC. It codes for CASSAGQGKYEQYF.

The chain carries TRBV11-3 and TRBJ2-2; perhaps TRBD2 as D (5 bases). The CDR3 extends over 15 amino acids. Germline V CDR1 and CDR2: SGHNT, YENEEA. The V end was cut by 4 bases, the J end by 0 bases, with 9 bases between. The CDR3 protein is CASSSGIANTGELFF. The CDR3 DNA is TGTGCCAGCAGCTCCGGGATCGCGAACACCGGGGAGCTGTTTTTT.

The V gene is TRBV30, the J gene TRBJ2-7; maybe TRBD1 (5 bases). Germline CDR1 and CDR2: GTSNPN and SVGIG (reference sequence). The CDR3 contains 11 residues. V was shortened by 1 base and J by 6 bases, with 7 bases between the two germline ends. The DNA for the CDR3 is TGTGCCTGGAGTGGGGGCGGCGAGCAGTACTTC. Amino acids: CAWSGGGEQYF.

The V and J genes are TRBV30 and TRBJ2-2; TRBD1 agrees at 10 bases. CDR1 is GTSNPN, CDR2 SVGIG, per germline (reference sequence). This CDR3 comprises 14 residues. Losses at the gene ends were 4 bases for V and 4 bases for J; bases not matched to a gene: 3. The CDR3 coding sequence is TGTGCCTGGAAAAGACAGGGGGCCACCGGGGAGCTGTTTTTT. It encodes CAWKRQGATGELFF.